Here is one T cell receptor beta chain with its context. What it binds is not known. Clones were sequenced by immunoSEQ multiplex PCR, and TCRdb holds only the in-frame ones, with some missing. The sample records 150,000 to 200,000 clones, approximately 94% being singletons. This sample was included in a study of T cell responses to AZD1222 COVID-19 vaccine. About the research overall: Samples with a second dose at about 4 or about 12 weeks were pooled together. Study-level points and caveats: Spike was spanned by vaccine-associated CD4 TCRs, which were dominant at 160-218 and 743-854.

From germline, CDR1 is ENHRY and CDR2 SYGVKD. The CDR3 sequence is 15 residues long. The V and J ends lost 4 bases and 1 base respectively, with 12 bases between them. This sequence originates from an adult in good health. The rearrangement links TRBV10-3 to TRBJ2-3, with D possibly matching TRBD2 (5 bases). This sample comprised peripheral blood, obtained on day 0 of AZD1222 vaccination. The CDR3 protein is CAISAASPRTDTQYF. The CDR3 region has the DNA TGTGCCATCAGTGCGGCTAGCCCACGCACAGATACGCAGTATTTT.